These 5 T cell receptor beta chains were all obtained from the same sample, sequenced in a study of T cells after yellow fever vaccination. MiXCR was run by TCRdb on the 5' RACE reads, yielding one entry per CDR3 protein. The data show 120,000 or so distinct CDR3 sequences, 12% to 15% seen once. Sequenced material: CD8+ T cells sorted from PBMCs, taken 5 days after the yellow fever booster vaccination. The receptors were gathered from a man aged 18 to 29 who received the YFV17D yellow fever vaccine.

This clonotype has only a few counts. This chain joins TRBV4-1 and TRBJ1-2, with 7 nucleotides matching TRBD1. The length of the CDR3 is 12 residues. In germline, CDR1 is MGHRA, CDR2 YSYEKL. The V and J ends lost 4 bases and 8 bases, in that order; junction bases with no gene match: 4. The CDR3 region is CASSLTGDGYTF. The CDR3 region has the DNA TGCGCCAGCAGCCTTACAGGGGACGGCTACACCTTC.

This clonotype was detected ten times or more. This rearrangement joins TRBV6-2 or TRBV6-3 to TRBJ1-5; 8 bases fit TRBD1. The CDR3 sequence is 18 residues long. The germline V gene encodes CDR1 MNHEY and CDR2 SVGEGT. J gave up 4 bases and V 0 bases, and 11 bases lay outside the gene matches. The CDR3 nucleotides read TGTGCCAGCAGTTACTCGACCGTCAGGGGGCTTGGGAATCAGCCCCAGCATTTT. This sequence encodes CASSYSTVRGLGNQPQHF.

This clonotype occurred a few times. In DNA, the CDR3 is TGCGCCAGCAGCCAGGGACAGGGGGCTGGCTATGGCTACACCTTC. It codes for CASSQGQGAGYGYTF. The chain has TRBV4-3 and TRBJ1-2; 12 bases are a match to TRBD1. The V and J ends lost 3 bases and 4 bases, in that order; junction bases with no gene match: 3. Germline lookup yields CDR1 LGHNA and CDR2 YSLEER. The CDR3 length is 15 residues.

This chain uses TRBV10-3 with TRBJ2-6; TRBD1 agrees at 10 bases. The trim removed 8 bases at V and 3 bases at J, leaving 10 bases unmatched. CDR1 and CDR2 from the germline V gene are ENHRY and SYGVKD. This CDR3 region has 17 residues. The CDR3 DNA reads as TGTGCCATCTACGGGACAGGGGTTTATGGTGGGGCCAACGTCCTGACTTTC. Translated: CAIYGTGVYGGANVLTF.

This clonotype was found a few times. This chain joins TRBV4-1 and TRBJ2-6, with 8 bases matching TRBD1. V lost 5 bases, J lost 0 bases, and 6 bases stayed unmatched. Germline assignment: CDR1 MGHRA and CDR2 YSYEKL. CDR3 length: 17 residues. The DNA of the CDR3 is TGCGCCAGCAGCTCTCAGGGGGCAAGCTCTGGGGCCAACGTCCTGACTTTC. Translated: CASSSQGASSGANVLTF.